Shown below are 10 T cell receptor beta chains from a single sample sequenced in a study of shared clonotypes between healthy human individuals. Assay: immunoSEQ multiplex PCR; the TCRdb copy retains only in-frame clones and omits some. The sample consists of 2 million to 2.5 million clones, about 94% of them appearing once. Source material: naive CD4+ T cells sorted from blood. Stated subset: CD45RA+ positively selected. The receptor source for this set is a young man in good health.

Concerning this clone itself: Other DNA sequences in this specimen translate into the identical CDR3. The V and J genes are TRBV6-5 and TRBJ2-1, with TRBD1 matching 10 bases. There are 15 residues in the CDR3. Trimming at V came to 6 bases and at J to 4 bases, leaving 6 bases not matched to a gene. The germline V gene has CDR1 MNHEY and CDR2 SVGAGI. CDR3 DNA sequence: TGTGCCAGCAGAACCGGGACAGGGGCTTACAATGAGCAGTTCTTC. Its translation: CASRTGTGAYNEQFF.

The V call is TRBV7-9, the J call TRBJ2-5; TRBD2 matches 14 bases. Unmatched junction bases numbered 14, after V lost 1 base and J lost 7 bases. The CDR3 has 19 residues. The germline V gene has CDR1 SEHNR and CDR2 FQNEAQ (reference sequence). The CDR3 region has the DNA TGTGCCAGCAGCTTAGTATTTGCGCCCGGGACTAGCGGGAGAGGGACCCAGTACTTC. Protein sequence: CASSLVFAPGTSGRGTQYF.

This chain links TRBV5-1 with TRBJ2-2; D may match TRBD1 or TRBD2 (5 bases each). With 1 base removed from V and 2 bases from J, the gap between germline ends came to 12 bases. From germline, CDR1 is SGHRS and CDR2 YFSETQ. This CDR3 is 16 amino acids long. This chain's CDR3 is CASSLFWGSNTGELFF. CDR3 nucleotide sequence: TGCGCCAGCAGCTTGTTTTGGGGGTCCAACACCGGGGAGCTGTTTTTT.

This chain links TRBV18 with TRBJ2-3, with TRBD1 as a possible D gene (5 bases). The CDR3 runs to 14 residues. Trimming took off 8 bases at V and 0 bases at J, with 12 bases between the two ends. Per germline, CDR1 KGHSH and CDR2 LQKENI. In nucleotides, the CDR3 is TGTGCCAGCCACGGTCGACAGAGCACAGATACGCAGTATTTT. As protein: CASHGRQSTDTQYF.

The chain has TRBV27 and TRBJ1-6; 7 bases map to TRBD1. CDR1 and CDR2 from the germline V gene are MNHEY and SMNVEV (reference sequence). This CDR3 has 14 residues. The V segment lost 4 bases and the J segment 5 bases; nucleotides outside the gene matches: 2. In DNA form, the CDR3 reads TGTGCCAGCAGTTCCGGGACAGATAATTCACCCCTCCACTTT. Its translation: CASSSGTDNSPLHF.

Concerning this clone: Other DNA sequences in this specimen translate into the identical CDR3. The chain recombines TRBV5-1 with TRBJ1-1; TRBD1 matches at 7 bases. The CDR3 has 15 residues. CDR1 is SGHRS, CDR2 YFSETQ, per germline. The J segment lost 2 bases and the V segment lost 0 bases, leaving 4 bases of the junction unmatched. The DNA of the CDR3 is TGCGCCAGCAGCTTGGGCCCAGGGGGAAACACTGAAGCTTTCTTT. This codes for CASSLGPGGNTEAFF.

The CDR3 DNA is TGCGCCAGCGGTGGTGGGGACTCCTTTGTTTATGAGCAGTTCTTC. Protein sequence: CASGGGDSFVYEQFF. The V call is TRBV5-1, the J call TRBJ2-1; tentatively, D is TRBD2 (6 bases). This CDR3 has 15 amino acids. V gave up 7 bases and J gave up 8 bases, with 22 bases separating them. In germline, CDR1 is SGHRS, CDR2 YFSETQ.

This chain uses TRBV5-1 with TRBJ2-3; maybe TRBD2 (6 bases). The CDR3 contains 14 residues. From germline, CDR1 is SGHRS and CDR2 YFSETQ. V shed 3 bases and J shed 2 bases, with 10 bases lying between them. The CDR3 loop is CASSYGGATDTQYF. CDR3 in DNA: TGCGCCAGCAGCTACGGGGGAGCCACAGATACGCAGTATTTT.

Concerning this clone itself: Other DNA sequences in this sample translate to the same CDR3. The rearrangement links TRBV5-1 to TRBJ2-3; 8 bases align to TRBD2. Germline V gives CDR1 SGHRS, CDR2 YFSETQ. V lost 5 bases and J lost 1; bases outside the gene matches: 3. This CDR3 comprises 14 residues. The CDR3 sequence: CASRTTSGTDTQYF. CDR3 in DNA: TGCGCCAGCAGAACGACTAGCGGCACAGATACGCAGTATTTT.

The chain joins TRBV28 to TRBJ1-6; tentatively, D is TRBD1 (6 bases). This CDR3 is 15 amino acids long. Per germline, CDR1 MDHEN and CDR2 SYDVKM. V gave up 5 bases and J gave up 10 bases, with 18 bases separating them. The CDR3 DNA is TGTGCCAGCAGTCTAACCGGGACACCATCGTCACCCCTCCACTTT. Its protein product is CASSLTGTPSSPLHF.